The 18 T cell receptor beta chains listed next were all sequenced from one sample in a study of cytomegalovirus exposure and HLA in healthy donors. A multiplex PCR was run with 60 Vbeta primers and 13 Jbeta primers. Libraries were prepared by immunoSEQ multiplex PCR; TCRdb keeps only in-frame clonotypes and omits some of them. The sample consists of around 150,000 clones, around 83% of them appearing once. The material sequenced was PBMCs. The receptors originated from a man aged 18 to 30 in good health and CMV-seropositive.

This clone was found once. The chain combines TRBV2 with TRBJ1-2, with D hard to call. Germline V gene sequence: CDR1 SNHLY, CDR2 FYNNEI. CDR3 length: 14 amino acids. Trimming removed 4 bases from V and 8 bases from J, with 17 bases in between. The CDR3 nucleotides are TGTGCCAGCAGTGTGCCGGCTAAAAAGGAGGGCTACACCTTC. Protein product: CASSVPAKKEGYTF.

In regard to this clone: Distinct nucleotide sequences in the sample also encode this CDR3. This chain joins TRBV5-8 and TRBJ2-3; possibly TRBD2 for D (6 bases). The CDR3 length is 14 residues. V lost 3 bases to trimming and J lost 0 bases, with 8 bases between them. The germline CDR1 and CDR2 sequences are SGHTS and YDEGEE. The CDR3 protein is CASSWGLSTDTQYF. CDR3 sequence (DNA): TGTGCCAGCAGCTGGGGACTTAGCACAGATACGCAGTATTTT. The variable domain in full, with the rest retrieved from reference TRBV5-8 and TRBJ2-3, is EAGVTQSPTHLIKTRGQQATLRCSPISGHTSVYWYQQALGLGLQFLLWYDEGEERNRGNFPPRFSGRQFPNYSSELNVNALELEDSALYLCASSWGLSTDTQYFGPGTRLTVL.

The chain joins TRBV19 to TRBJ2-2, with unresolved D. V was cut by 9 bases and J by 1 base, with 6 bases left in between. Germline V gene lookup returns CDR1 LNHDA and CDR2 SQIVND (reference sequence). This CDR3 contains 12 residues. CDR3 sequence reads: CASRMNTGELFF. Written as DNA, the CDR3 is TGTGCCAGCAGGATGAACACCGGGGAGCTGTTTTTT.

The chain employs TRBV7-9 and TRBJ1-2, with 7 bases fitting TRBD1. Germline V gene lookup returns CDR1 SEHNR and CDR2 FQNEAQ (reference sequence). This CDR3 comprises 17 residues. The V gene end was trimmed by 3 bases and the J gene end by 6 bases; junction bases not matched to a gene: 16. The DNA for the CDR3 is TGTGCCAGCAGCTTTAGACCCGGGACAGATCTGTTCCATGGCTACACCTTC. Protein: CASSFRPGTDLFHGYTF.

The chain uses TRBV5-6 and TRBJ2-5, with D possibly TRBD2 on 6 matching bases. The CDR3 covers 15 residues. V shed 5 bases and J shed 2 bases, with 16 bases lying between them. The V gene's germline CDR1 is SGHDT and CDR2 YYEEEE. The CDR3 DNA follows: TGTGCCAGCAGAGGGGAACTAGCTCCACAAGAGACCCAGTACTTC. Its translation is CASRGELAPQETQYF.

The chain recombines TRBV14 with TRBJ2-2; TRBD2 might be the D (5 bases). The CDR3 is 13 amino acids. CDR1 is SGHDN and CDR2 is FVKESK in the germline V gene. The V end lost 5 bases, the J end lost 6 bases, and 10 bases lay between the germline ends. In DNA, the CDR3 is TGTGCCAGCAGCGTATCAGCGGCCGGGGAGCTGTTTTTT. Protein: CASSVSAAGELFF. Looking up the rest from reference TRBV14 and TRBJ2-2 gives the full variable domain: EAGVTQFPSHSVIEKGQTVTLRCDPISGHDNLYWYRRVMGKEIKFLLHFVKESKQDESGMPNNRFLAERTGGTYSTLKVQPAELEDSGVYFCASSVSAAGELFFGEGSRLTVL.

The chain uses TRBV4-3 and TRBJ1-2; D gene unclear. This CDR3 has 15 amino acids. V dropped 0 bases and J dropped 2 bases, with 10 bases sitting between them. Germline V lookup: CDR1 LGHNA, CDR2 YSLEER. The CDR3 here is CASSQDGRGNYGYTF. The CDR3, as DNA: TGCGCCAGCAGCCAAGACGGACGGGGAAACTATGGCTACACCTTC.

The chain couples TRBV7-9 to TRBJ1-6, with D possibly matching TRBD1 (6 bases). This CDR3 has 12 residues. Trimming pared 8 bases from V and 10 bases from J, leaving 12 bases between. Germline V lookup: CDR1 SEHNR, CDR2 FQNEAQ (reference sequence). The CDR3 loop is CASGTGSSPLHF. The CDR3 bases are TGTGCCAGCGGCACAGGGTCCTCACCCCTCCACTTT.

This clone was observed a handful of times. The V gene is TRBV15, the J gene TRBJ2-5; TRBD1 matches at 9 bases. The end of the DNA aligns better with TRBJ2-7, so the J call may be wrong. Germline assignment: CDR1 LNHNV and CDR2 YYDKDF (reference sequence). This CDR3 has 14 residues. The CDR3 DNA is TGTGCCACCAGCAGGCGGGACAGGGATGACGAGCAGTACTTC. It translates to CATSRRDRDDEQYF.

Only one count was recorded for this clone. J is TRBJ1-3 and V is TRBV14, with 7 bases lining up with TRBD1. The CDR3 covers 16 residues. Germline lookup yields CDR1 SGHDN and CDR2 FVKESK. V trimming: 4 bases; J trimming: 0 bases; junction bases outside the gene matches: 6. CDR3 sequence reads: CASSRDRGRSGNTIYF. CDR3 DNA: TGTGCCAGCAGCCGGGACAGAGGCCGCTCTGGAAACACCATATATTTT.

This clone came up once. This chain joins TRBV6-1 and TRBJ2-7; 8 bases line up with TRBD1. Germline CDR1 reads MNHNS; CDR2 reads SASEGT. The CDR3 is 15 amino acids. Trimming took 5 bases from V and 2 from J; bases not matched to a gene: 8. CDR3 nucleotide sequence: TGTGCCAGCAGTACCAGGGACAGGCCGACCTACGAGCAGTACTTC. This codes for CASSTRDRPTYEQYF.

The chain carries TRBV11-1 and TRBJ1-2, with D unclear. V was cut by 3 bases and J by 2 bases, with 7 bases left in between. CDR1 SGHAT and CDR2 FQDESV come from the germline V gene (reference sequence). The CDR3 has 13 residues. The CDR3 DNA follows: TGTGCCAGCAGCTTGGGCCGGAACTATGGCTACACCTTC. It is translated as CASSLGRNYGYTF.

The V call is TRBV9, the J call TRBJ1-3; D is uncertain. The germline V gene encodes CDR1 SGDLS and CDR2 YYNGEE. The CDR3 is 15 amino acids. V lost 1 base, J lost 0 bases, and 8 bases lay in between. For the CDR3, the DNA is TGTGCCAGCAGCGTAAGTGGCAGCTCTGGAAACACCATATATTTT. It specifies CASSVSGSSGNTIYF. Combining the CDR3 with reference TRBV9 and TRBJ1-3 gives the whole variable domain DSGVTQTPKHLITATGQRVTLRCSPRSGDLSVYWYQQSLDQGLQFLIQYYNGEERAKGNILERFSAQQFPDLHSELNLSSLELGDSALYFCASSVSGSSGNTIYFGEGSWLTVV.

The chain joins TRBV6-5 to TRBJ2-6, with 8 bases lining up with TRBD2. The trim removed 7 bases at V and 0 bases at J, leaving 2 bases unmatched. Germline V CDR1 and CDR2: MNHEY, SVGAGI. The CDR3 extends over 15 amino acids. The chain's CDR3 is CASTGGGSGANVLTF. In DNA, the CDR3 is TGTGCCAGCACCGGGGGGGGCTCTGGGGCCAACGTCCTGACTTTC.

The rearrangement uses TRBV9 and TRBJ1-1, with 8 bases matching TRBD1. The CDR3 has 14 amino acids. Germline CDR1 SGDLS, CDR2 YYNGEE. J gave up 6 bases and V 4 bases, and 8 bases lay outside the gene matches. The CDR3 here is CASSLGQAPAEAFF. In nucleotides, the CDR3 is TGTGCCAGCAGCTTGGGACAGGCCCCGGCTGAAGCTTTCTTT.

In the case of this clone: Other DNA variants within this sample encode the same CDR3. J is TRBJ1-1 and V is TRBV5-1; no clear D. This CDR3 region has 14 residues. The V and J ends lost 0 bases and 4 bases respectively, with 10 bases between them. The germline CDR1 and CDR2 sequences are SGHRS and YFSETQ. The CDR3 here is CASSLGGVGTEAFF. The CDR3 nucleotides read TGCGCCAGCAGCTTGGGTGGAGTGGGCACTGAAGCTTTCTTT.

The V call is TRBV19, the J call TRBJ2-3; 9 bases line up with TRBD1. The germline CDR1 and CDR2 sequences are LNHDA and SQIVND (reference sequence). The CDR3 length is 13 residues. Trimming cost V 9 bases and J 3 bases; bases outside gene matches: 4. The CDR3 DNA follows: TGTGCCAGCGCCGGGACAGGGACAGATACGCAGTATTTT. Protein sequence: CASAGTGTDTQYF.

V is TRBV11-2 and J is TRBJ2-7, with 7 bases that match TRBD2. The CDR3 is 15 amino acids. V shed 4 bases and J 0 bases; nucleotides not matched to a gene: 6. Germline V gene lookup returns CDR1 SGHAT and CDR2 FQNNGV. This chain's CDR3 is CASSYSSGDSYEQYF. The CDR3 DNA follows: TGTGCCAGCAGCTACTCTAGCGGCGACTCCTACGAGCAGTACTTC.